This passage covers 15 T cell receptor beta chains from one sample sequenced in a study of technical replicates of blood from a few donors. The repertoire was sequenced with immunoSEQ multiplex PCR; TCRdb's copy has only in-frame clones and lacks some. Seen here are about 12,000 clones, around 96% observed once, and the top ten hold 7.2%. What was sequenced was PBMCs. The source of these receptors is a human donor in good health.

The rearrangement links TRBV9 to TRBJ2-4; possible D gene TRBD2, 6 bases. Trimming stripped 0 bases from V and 0 bases from J, with 13 bases between. The CDR3 length is 17 residues. The germline gives CDR1 SGDLS, CDR2 YYNGEE. The CDR3 nucleotides read TGTGCCAGCAGCGTAGGTCCCGGAGGGCTAGCCAAAAACATTCAGTACTTC. Its translation: CASSVGPGGLAKNIQYF.

This clone appeared once. The gene calls are TRBV9 and TRBJ2-5, with D perhaps TRBD1 (6 bases). Trimming took 4 bases from V and 4 from J, leaving 11 bases between them. CDR3 length: 13 residues. Germline assignment: CDR1 SGDLS and CDR2 YYNGEE. The DNA for the CDR3 is TGTGCCAGCAGCTCCGAGGGGGTAGAGACCCAGTACTTC. It is translated as CASSSEGVETQYF.

This clone was seen more than once but under ten times. The rearrangement joins TRBV5-1 to TRBJ2-1; 9 nucleotides agree with TRBD2. This CDR3 comprises 17 residues. The V gene's germline CDR1 is SGHRS and CDR2 YFSETQ. With 7 bases clipped from V and 6 bases from J, the junction kept 17 bases outside the gene matches. CDR3 coding DNA: TGCGCCAGCTTACATGGGGCGGGAGGGCCGAGATTCAATGAGCAGTTCTTC. The encoded protein is CASLHGAGGPRFNEQFF. Looking up the rest from reference TRBV5-1 and TRBJ2-1 gives the full variable domain: KAGVTQTPRYLIKTRGQQVTLSCSPISGHRSVSWYQQTPGQGLQFLFEYFSETQRNKGNFPGRFSGRQFSNSRSEMNVSTLELGDSALYLCASLHGAGGPRFNEQFFGPGTRLTVL.

This chain uses TRBV5-1 with TRBJ2-5, with a possible D match to TRBD2 (5 bases). V was pared by 0 bases and J by 1 base, with 7 bases between. CDR1 SGHRS and CDR2 YFSETQ come from the germline V gene. This CDR3 spans 14 amino acids. CDR3: CASSLAAGQETQYF. The CDR3 DNA sequence: TGCGCCAGCAGCTTGGCCGCGGGCCAAGAGACCCAGTACTTC.

The chain is built from TRBV19 and TRBJ2-5; no clear D gene. Trimming pared 3 bases from V and 1 base from J, leaving 12 bases between. This CDR3 region has 15 residues. Germline lookup yields CDR1 LNHDA and CDR2 SQIVND (reference sequence). The CDR3 nucleotides read TGTGCCAGTAGTATGGTCGCTCAGGTCCAAGAGACCCAGTACTTC. Its translation is CASSMVAQVQETQYF.

The chain couples TRBV4-1 to TRBJ2-1; D possibly corresponds to TRBD2 (6 bases). V lost 11 bases, J lost 4 bases, and 15 bases lay in between. This CDR3 spans 13 amino acids. The germline V gene has CDR1 MGHRA and CDR2 YSYEKL. The CDR3 here is CAAGGSGYNEQFF. CDR3 DNA: TGCGCCGCCGGAGGGAGTGGGTACAATGAGCAGTTCTTC.

V and J are TRBV30 and TRBJ2-2, with 8 bases lining up with TRBD2. With V trimmed by 3 bases and J by 1 base, 10 bases remained unmatched. From germline, CDR1 is GTSNPN and CDR2 SVGIG (reference sequence). The CDR3 is 17 residues long. The CDR3 sequence is CAWRGALSGVNTGELFF. CDR3 nucleotides: TGTGCCTGGAGGGGGGCCCTTAGCGGGGTGAACACCGGGGAGCTGTTTTTT.

Only one count was recorded for this clone. This chain joins TRBV5-1 and TRBJ2-1; perhaps TRBD2 as D (6 bases). Trimming pared 1 base from V and 0 bases from J, leaving 8 bases between. The length of the CDR3 is 15 residues. Germline-derived CDR1 and CDR2 are SGHRS and YFSETQ. The CDR3 nucleotides read TGCGCCAGCAGCTTGATAGCGGCCTCCTACAATGAGCAGTTCTTC. Amino acids: CASSLIAASYNEQFF.

V is TRBV19 and J is TRBJ2-3; 7 nucleotides match TRBD1. This CDR3 contains 15 residues. CDR1 is LNHDA and CDR2 is SQIVND in the germline V gene (reference sequence). V gave up 7 bases and J gave up 2 bases; unmatched junction bases: 9. DNA of the CDR3: TGTGCCAGTACCTCAACAGGGGCCTTCACAGATACGCAGTATTTT. Translated: CASTSTGAFTDTQYF.

This CDR3 is CASSLPGQGRWYGYTF. CDR3 DNA: TGTGCCAGCAGCTTACCGGGACAGGGACGCTGGTATGGCTACACCTTC. The chain links TRBV5-4 to TRBJ1-2; 9 bases line up with TRBD1. This CDR3 spans 16 amino acids. Trimming cost V 2 bases and J 5 bases; bases outside gene matches: 10. Germline V gene sequence: CDR1 SGHNT, CDR2 YYREEE (reference sequence).

The chain links TRBV10-3 to TRBJ2-5; possible D gene TRBD1, 6 bases. The V end lost 6 bases, the J end lost 5 bases, and 7 bases lay between the germline ends. CDR1 and CDR2 (germline): ENHRY, SYGVKD. The CDR3 is 11 residues long. CDR3 sequence (DNA): TGTGCCATCAGCACAGGGGAGACCCAGTACTTC. It encodes CAISTGETQYF.

The chain is built from TRBV18 and TRBJ1-2, with TRBD1 as a possible D gene (6 bases). This CDR3 comprises 12 residues. Germline lookup yields CDR1 KGHSH and CDR2 LQKENI. The V gene lost 3 bases and the J gene lost 5 bases, with 7 bases spanning the gap. The DNA for the CDR3 is TGTGCCAGCTCACCGGACAGTTATGGCTACACCTTC. As protein: CASSPDSYGYTF.

The count of this clone is one. The V call is TRBV30, the J call TRBJ1-2, with 10 bases aligning to TRBD1. Germline assignment: CDR1 GTSNPN and CDR2 SVGIG (reference sequence). Trimming at V came to 7 bases and at J to 11 bases, leaving 7 bases not matched to a gene. This CDR3 spans 11 amino acids. The CDR3 DNA follows: TGTGCCTCGGACAGGGGGATTTGGTACACCTTC. Translation: CASDRGIWYTF.

The genes are TRBV27 and TRBJ2-5; D is unclear. CDR3 length: 14 amino acids. V gave up 5 bases and J gave up 5 bases, with 15 bases separating them. The germline CDR1 and CDR2 sequences are MNHEY and SMNVEV (reference sequence). This chain's CDR3 is CASSTDIQLETQYF. The DNA of the CDR3 is TGTGCCAGCAGTACAGACATCCAACTGGAGACCCAGTACTTC.

The chain carries TRBV9 and TRBJ1-1, with unresolved D. The germline gives CDR1 SGDLS, CDR2 YYNGEE. The CDR3 runs to 13 residues. V gave up 6 bases and J gave up 6 bases, with 15 bases separating them. Here the CDR3 reads CASTKEVEAEAFF. CDR3 DNA: TGTGCCAGCACGAAGGAGGTTGAAGCTGAAGCTTTCTTT.